A selection of T cell receptor beta chains follows, all from one sample in a study of T cells in Graves' hyperthyroidism and ophthalmopathy. Via MiXCR, TCRdb re-called the multiplex PCR reads, giving one row per CDR3 protein. The sample comprises approximately 430,000 distinct CDR3 sequences, approximately 15% of which are singletons, and about 7.7% rests with the top ten. Sequencing was done on a sample of blood. These receptors all come from a woman aged 18-29 years with Graves' hyperthyroidism. CDR3s include the opening cysteine and the closing phenylalanine or tryptophan. D genes are given only for firm matches. Clone size is not always given. Where it is, it says once, few, many or a class for expanded clones.

CASSLGDRTTEAFF TGCGCCAGCAGCTTGGGAGACAGAACCACTGAAGCTTTCTTT TRBJ1-1 TRBV5-1 NA few
CASSVLYEQFF TGTGCCAGCAGTGTGCTCTATGAGCAGTTCTTC TRBJ2-1 TRBV28 NA many
CASSQTSEGTEAFF TGTGCCAGCAGCCAGACAAGTGAGGGCACTGAAGCTTTCTTT TRBJ1-1 TRBV7-6 NA NA
CATSRRVDGYGYTF TGTGCCACCAGCCGCAGGGTTGATGGCTATGGCTACACCTTC TRBJ1-2 TRBV15 NA many
CASSFQRGAHTDTQYF TGTGCCAGCAGCTTTCAGCGGGGGGCTCACACAGATACGCAGTATTTT TRBJ2-3 TRBV5-4 TRBD2 few
CASSPGGAWETQYF TGCGCCAGCAGCCCCGGGGGGGCCTGGGAGACCCAGTACTTC TRBJ2-5 TRBV4-1 TRBD2 NA
CASSLPVTGELFF TGCGCCAGCAGCCTCCCCGTCACCGGGGAGCTGTTTTTT TRBJ2-2 TRBV5-1 NA many
CASSPGGPSGTQYF TGTGCCAGCAGCCCCGGCGGCCCGTCGGGGACCCAGTACTTC TRBJ2-5 TRBV7-2 NA many
CASSRTGGLSNGNTIYF TGTGCCAGCAGTCGTACAGGGGGCCTATCAAATGGAAACACCATATATTTT TRBJ1-3 TRBV28 TRBD1 few
CASSQIAGEQYF TGTGCCAGCAGCCAGATTGCGGGAGAGCAGTACTTC TRBJ2-7 TRBV7-3 NA few
CASSLVLGLQETQYF TGTGCCAGCAGTTTAGTATTGGGGCTGCAAGAGACCCAGTACTTC TRBJ2-5 TRBV12-3/TRBV12-4 NA NA
CASSELGQVNQPQHF TGTGCCAGCAGTGAGCTGGGACAGGTCAATCAGCCCCAGCATTTT TRBJ1-5 TRBV2 TRBD1 many
CSARKGNEKLFF TGCAGTGCTAGGAAGGGGAATGAAAAACTGTTTTTT TRBJ1-4 TRBV20-1 NA many
CASSGGRDRGVDTQYF TGTGCCAGCAGCGGTGGAAGGGACAGGGGGGTTGATACGCAGTATTTT TRBJ2-3 TRBV9 TRBD1 NA
CASRLGNTEAFF TGTGCCAGCAGGTTAGGGAACACTGAAGCTTTCTTT TRBJ1-1 TRBV28 NA many
CASSPGLAGGRSYEQYF TGTGCCAGCAGCCCGGGACTAGCGGGGGGCCGCTCCTACGAGCAGTACTTC TRBJ2-7 TRBV7-9 TRBD2 NA
CAWSKRQGDNYGYTF TGTGCCTGGAGTAAACGACAGGGAGATAACTATGGCTACACCTTC TRBJ1-2 TRBV30 TRBD1 few
CASSPRGGTRHQPQHF TGTGCCAGCAGCCCGCGTGGGGGGACGCGGCATCAGCCCCAGCATTTT TRBJ1-5 TRBV5-8 NA many
CASSTELAGAYEQYF TGTGCCAGTAGTACAGAACTAGCGGGAGCCTACGAGCAGTACTTT TRBJ2-7 TRBV19 TRBD2 NA
CASSLEQERYEQYF TGTGCCAGCAGCTTGGAACAGGAACGCTACGAGCAGTACTTC TRBJ2-7 TRBV5-8 NA many
CASMGPNEKLFF TGTGCCAGCATGGGACCAAATGAAAAACTGTTTTTT TRBJ1-4 TRBV6-1 NA NA
CAISEWGQALAKNIQYF TGTGCCATCAGTGAATGGGGTCAGGCCTTAGCCAAAAACATTCAGTACTTC TRBJ2-4 TRBV10-3 NA few
CASSAAGGAFYEQYF TGTGCCAGCAGTGCCGCCGGAGGGGCTTTCTACGAGCAGTACTTC TRBJ2-7 TRBV25-1 NA many
CATSPTGLIDGYTF TGTGCCACCAGCCCCACGGGACTGATAGATGGCTACACCTTC TRBJ1-2 TRBV15 NA many
CASRPGTGVNEQYF TGTGCCAGCAGACCAGGGACAGGGGTCAACGAGCAGTACTTC TRBJ2-7 TRBV2 TRBD1 few
CASSQYAGETQYF TGTGCCAGCAGCCAATATGCGGGAGAGACCCAGTACTTC TRBJ2-5 TRBV7-3 NA many
CAWSTTTGGNEKLFF TGTGCCTGGAGTACCACGACAGGGGGAAATGAAAAACTGTTTTTT TRBJ1-4 TRBV30 TRBD1 many
CASRLFGDLNTEAFF TGTGCCAGTAGATTGTTTGGGGATTTGAACACTGAAGCTTTCTTT TRBJ1-1 TRBV19 NA many
CASSVLAGGPGDTQYF TGTGCCAGCAGCGTACTAGCGGGAGGGCCGGGAGATACGCAGTATTTT TRBJ2-3 TRBV7-8 TRBD2 many
CASSLGSNTYEQYF TGTGCCAGCAGCTTAGGCAGTAACACCTACGAGCAGTACTTC TRBJ2-7 TRBV7-8 NA many
CASSRNSPRANTEAFF TGTGCCAGCAGTCGGAACAGCCCCCGGGCTAACACTGAAGCTTTCTTT TRBJ1-1 TRBV27 NA many
CASSYKYSIYEQYF TGTGCCAGCAGTTACAAGTATTCCATCTACGAGCAGTACTTC TRBJ2-7 TRBV6-6 NA many
CASSPGDWGLTDTQYF TGTGCCAGCTCACCAGGGGACTGGGGGCTCACAGATACGCAGTATTTT TRBJ2-3 TRBV18 NA NA
CAWSVGTGGAGNQPQHF TGTGCCTGGAGTGTAGGGACAGGGGGCGCGGGGAATCAGCCCCAGCATTTT TRBJ1-5 TRBV30 TRBD1 many
CASSLAQGAQSRYGYIF TGTGCCAGCAGCTTAGCGCAGGGGGCGCAGAGTCGCTATGGCTACATCTTC TRBJ1-2 TRBV7-6 TRBD1 NA
CSARTSVIETQYF TGCAGTGCGAGGACTAGCGTCATCGAGACCCAGTACTTC TRBJ2-5 TRBV20-1 TRBD2 many
CASSANVGGGLMNTEAFF TGTGCCAGCAGCGCAAACGTAGGGGGGGGATTGATGAACACTGAAGCTTTCTTT TRBJ1-1 TRBV3-1 NA NA